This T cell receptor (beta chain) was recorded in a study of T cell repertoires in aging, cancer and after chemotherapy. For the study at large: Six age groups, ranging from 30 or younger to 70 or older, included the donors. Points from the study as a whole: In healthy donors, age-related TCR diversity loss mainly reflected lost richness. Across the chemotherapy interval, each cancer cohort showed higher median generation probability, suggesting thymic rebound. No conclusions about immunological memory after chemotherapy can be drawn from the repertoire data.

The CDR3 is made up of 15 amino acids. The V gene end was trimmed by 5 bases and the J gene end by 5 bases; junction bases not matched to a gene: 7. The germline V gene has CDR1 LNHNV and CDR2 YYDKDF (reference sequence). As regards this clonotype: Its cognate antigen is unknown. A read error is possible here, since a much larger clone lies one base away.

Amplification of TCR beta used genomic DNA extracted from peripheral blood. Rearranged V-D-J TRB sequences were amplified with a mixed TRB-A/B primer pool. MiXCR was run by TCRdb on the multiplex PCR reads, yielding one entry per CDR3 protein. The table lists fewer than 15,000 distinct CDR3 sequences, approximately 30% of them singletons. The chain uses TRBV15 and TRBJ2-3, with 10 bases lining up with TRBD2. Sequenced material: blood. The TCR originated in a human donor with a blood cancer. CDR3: CATSGGTSEKDTQYF. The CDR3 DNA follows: TGTGCCACCAGCGGCGGGACTAGCGAGAAAGATACGCAGTATTTT.